This T cell receptor beta chain was identified during a study of cytomegalovirus exposure and HLA in healthy donors (dated 2017 in TCRdb). Study-level background: An earlier analysis of some 550 of the donors reported roughly 300 Gb of sequence data and around 120 million unique TCR beta sequences from some 180 million T cells. Donor age, sex, ethnicity and CMV serostatus were collected together with the repertoire data. To decide whether each TCR beta V gene segment behaved as functional or pseudogenic, an earlier analysis of approximately 620 of the donors relied on high-throughput TCR beta sequencing. The study aimed to test whether signatures of past pathogen exposure could be identified by cataloging public T cell receptors. Typing coverage differed by locus: A, B, C, DRB1 and DQB1 were typed in about 620-630 donors, DQA1 in approximately 520, DPA1 in nearly 610, and DPB1 in just under 490. Both class I and class II loci were covered by HLA typing, at four-digit resolution. Besides the first cohort of roughly 640 subjects, a separate validation cohort made up of about 120 different subjects was used. In a later analysis, previously published TCR beta repertoires from about 670 donors were re-analyzed and high-resolution HLA genotyping was added so that TCR occurrence patterns could be studied. About 280 gigabases of sequencing data and tens of millions of unique TCR sequences were included in an early release covering about 620 HLA-typed donors. To predict cytomegalovirus infection status, the study brought together high-throughput TCR immunosequencing, statistical association of individual TCRs with disease status, and machine learning. Among the roughly 400 genotyped donors, around 81% belonged to the genetic ancestry cluster associated with self-reported Caucasian donors. All discovery cohort repertoires had been generated on a single sequencing platform. Because of strong linkage in the cohort, roughly five DR-DQ haplotypes were treated as single units for association and clustering. A later genetic analysis took genome-wide SNP genotypes for about three fifths of the roughly 700 donors and used that subset as a discovery cohort. The study profiled the T cell repertoires of hundreds of subjects by immunosequencing and related them to cytomegalovirus serostatus. Rather than using new phenotypic data, the later analysis identified candidate immune exposures from TCR beta sequences and from how often those sequences occurred across donors. Across around 400 genotyped donors of the cohort, an average of about 240,000 unique TCR beta nucleotide sequences per donor were sequenced, and roughly 18% of those sequences were non-productive. General study outcomes and caveats: The study listed 164 TCR beta chains as associated with cytomegalovirus. Roughly uniform sequencing depth across donors was assumed in presence/absence analyses, although this assumption may not hold. The 87-base-pair reads could not distinguish some IMGT-functional V segments, including TRBV6-2 and TRBV6-3, so those segments were excluded. In vitro tests confirmed that three of the cytomegalovirus-associated TCR beta chains recognize cytomegalovirus antigens. Because HLA typing was missing for some donors at each locus, association tests included only the typed subset. Assigning TCR associations to individual alleles was difficult when HLA alleles, especially DR and DQ, strongly co-occurred. The classifier was reported to diagnose cytomegalovirus status with high specificity and sensitivity in both the original cohort and the validation cohort. A cluster of highly shared sequence variants was judged likely to represent a technical artifact of the sequencing pipeline. The authors suggested that the approach could potentially be generalized to other disease states and immunological phenotypes. Compared with the roughly 670-donor mean, donors in an Asian-associated ancestry cluster had fewer N-insertions in productive TCRs, according to a later genetic analysis. Because counts were too low, seventeen rarely observed V segments, including chromosome 9 orphons, were excluded from the earlier analysis of 587 of the donors. In an earlier analysis of 500 to 650 of the donors, most TCR beta V segments appeared in productive rearrangements about 87% or about 30% of the time, broadly matching IMGT annotations. In a later analysis, the rate of TCR association differed among HLA loci, with DRB1 alleles having the most associated TCRs and HLA-C alleles having the fewest. Specific HLA alleles were associated with 18,000 or so TCR beta sequences at a false discovery rate of 0.05 in a later analysis. In this cohort, only TCR beta chains were sequenced, and detectable features were limited by the absence of alpha or paired-chain data. Several of the top co-occurrence clusters appeared to be linked to parvovirus B19, influenza, CMV and Epstein-Barr virus, according to a later analysis. A further reported finding was that TCR beta sequences accurately predicted the HLA-A and HLA-B alleles for most subjects in the first cohort. Compared with equally common non-associated chains, HLA-associated TCR beta chains in a later analysis were more clonally expanded and had lower generation probabilities. Most TCR sequences were observed very rarely across donors, whereas some public TCRs were present in many individuals. In a later genetic analysis, a missense DCLRE1C variant was associated with V-gene and J-gene trimming of TCR beta chains, and the association was replicated in an independent cohort. Linkage disequilibrium might explain the correlated functional status among segregating V segments, but an unknown experimental factor could not be excluded. For the cohort, immune exposure information was limited to CMV serostatus. Most CMV-associated TCR beta chains appeared to be HLA-restricted in a later analysis, and the HLA associations seemed to be driven largely by CMV exposure.

The cohort was made up of 666 healthy bone marrow donors. At the time of sampling, all cohort members were nominally healthy, though unrecorded immune exposures were likely present. The donor tested CMV seropositive and was one of the 289 seropositive cohort members. Every donor gave a peripheral blood sample, and the peripheral blood mononuclear cells from that sample were used for TCR beta sequencing. The Qiagen DNeasy Blood Extraction Kit was used to extract genomic DNA from the blood cell samples. Library prep was done by the immunoSEQ multiplex PCR assay. The multiplex PCR relied on a mix of 60 forward primers for TCR Vbeta segments and 13 reverse primers for TCR Jbeta segments. Amplification of the CDR3 region of rearranged TCR beta genes was performed with a multiplex PCR assay on genomic DNA. The Illumina HiSeq System was used to sequence the amplified TCR beta libraries as 87-base-pair reads. The paper's processing steps were these. Across the 500 to 700 repertoires, a later analysis counted tens of millions of unique TCR beta chains, some 11 million of which were shared by at least two donors. To remove PCR and sequencing errors, raw reads were error-corrected and collapsed into unique sequences using a nearest-neighbor algorithm that merged closely related sequences. V, D and J gene segments were assigned by aligning CDR3 sequences to IMGT reference sequences. Each retained sequence needed at least a six-nucleotide match to both a V gene segment and a J gene segment. A rearrangement counted as productive if the CDR3 had no stop codons and remained in frame with V and J, and every other rearrangement counted as non-productive. CDR3 was defined according to IMGT convention as the region running from the second conserved V-encoded cysteine to the conserved J-encoded phenylalanine. The earlier analysis of 587 of the donors excluded sequences that lacked an unambiguous match to a single V gene segment. In an earlier analysis of a few hundred of the donors, V segments were called functional above 56.7% productive rearrangements and were called segregating when the between-donor standard deviation exceeded 5%. A statistical classification framework was built to diagnose cytomegalovirus status from the catalog of TCR beta chain sequences. In a later analysis, V and J genes were assigned by comparing TCR nucleotide sequences against IMGT/GENE-DB human TR gene sequences. Using the TCRdist pipeline, a later analysis assigned CDR3 sequences along with most-parsimonious VDJ recombination scenarios. A later analysis defined each TCR beta chain by its CDR3 amino acid sequence plus V-gene family, and excluded reads lacking a unique V-gene family. In a later analysis, approximately 590 highly shared, low-generation-probability nucleotide sequences were removed to address suspected cross-contamination and a sequencing artifact. A later analysis calculated a clonal expansion index for each public chain from normalized within-repertoire ranks of inferred template counts. A later analysis computed generation probabilities with a VDJ recombination model fitted to out-of-frame rearrangements, and checked the results against IGoR. In a later analysis, TCR-TCR, TCR-HLA and TCR-CMV co-occurrence was scored with hypergeometric tests, and a repertoire-size bias correction was applied to TCR pairs. A later analysis estimated false discovery rates by permuting HLA or CMV assignments 20 times. In a later analysis, co-occurring TCRs were grouped using DBSCAN, and TCRdist sequence similarity was added for clustering within HLA-allele-positive subsets. Repertoires with fewer than 30,000 or more than 120,000 public chains, plus five repertoires with anomalous nucleotide sharing, were excluded from co-occurrence clustering. TCRdb took this table from immuneACCESS and kept in-frame rearrangements with V and J called. Such tables lack part of the clones; where checked against another copy, unresolved V genes explain under half of the gap, and the rest is unexplained. V and J calls and clone size are those listed in that table; D and trimming were worked out from the DNA. The data table for this sample lists about 67,000 clones. The ten largest make up roughly 5.4% of the sample.

As to this clone: It has no known antigen specificity.

The CDR3 runs 14 amino acids, cysteine and phenylalanine included. Only CDR3 DNA is held: 42 bases, read in frame from base 1. CDR1 and CDR2 are read off the germline V gene (reference sequence) as GTSNPN and SVGIG. V loses 3 bases, J loses 4 bases, and the germline ends lie 15 bases apart. The material sequenced was PBMCs. The receptor comes from a man aged 30-40 years in good health and CMV-seropositive. The receptor chain draws on TRBV30 and TRBJ1-1; the D region possibly corresponds to TRBD1 (6 bases align). The DNA sequence is given as TGTGCCTGGAGCCGCGGGGGAGGGGGCACTGAAGCTTTCTTT. Its protein product is CAWSRGGGGTEAFF. With all but the CDR3 taken from the reference TRBV30 and TRBJ1-1 genes, the full variable domain is: SQTIHQWPATLVQPVGSPLSLECTVEGTSNPNLYWYRQAAGRGLQLLFYSVGIGQISSEVPQNLSASRPQDRQFILSSKKLLLSDSGFYLCAWSRGGGGTEAFFGQGTRLTVV.